This TCR beta chain was recovered during a study of T cell changes during pregnancy in multiple sclerosis (dated by TCRdb to the late 2010s). About the full investigation: The study examined how the T cell repertoire changed over the course of pregnancy in women with multiple sclerosis.

Including cysteine and phenylalanine, the CDR3 has 13 amino acids. The retained sequence is limited to the CDR3, 39 bases, with the frame set at the first base. At the junction V is shortened by 3 bases and J by 4 bases, with 12 bases in between. As encoded in the germline V gene (reference sequence), CDR1 is GTSNPN while CDR2 is SVGIG. Library generation was performed with the immunoSEQ multiplex PCR assay. Entries here come from immuneACCESS through TCRdb and include only in-frame sequences with V and J called. Some clones fail to appear in such tables; in the studies checked, an unresolved V gene covers under half of the shortfall, and the cause of the remainder is unknown. This sample has around 130,000 clones in its table, and approximately 93% of those were observed once. Less than 7.5% of the sample is in the top ten clones. On this clone itself: Its antigen is not yet known. Base qualities are not provided; no much larger clone lies one nucleotide away.

Material: peripheral blood, obtained before pregnancy. Recombination joined TRBV30 with TRBJ1-1; the D gene assignment is ambiguous. The clonotype was recovered from a female donor with multiple sclerosis, enrolled in a pregnancy study. The encoded CDR3 is CAWSGTLSTEAFF. The base sequence is TGTGCCTGGAGCGGTACTCTGAGCACTGAAGCTTTCTTT.